This T cell receptor (beta chain) was found in a study of T-cell reconstitution after alpha-beta-depleted transplantation in children. Unique molecular identifiers featured in how the TCRbeta library was prepared. MiXCR was run by TCRdb on the PCR reads, yielding one entry per CDR3 protein. The sample yields about 610,000 distinct CDR3 sequences, roughly 10% seen once. In germline, CDR1 is DFQATT, CDR2 SNEGSKA (reference sequence). V lost 5 bases and J 12 bases, leaving 17 bases between the germline ends. The CDR3 runs to 12 residues. At least ten counts were recorded for this clonotype. This specimen consisted of PBMCs from the stem cell graft donor, obtained from the stem cell graft. The chain is built from TRBV20-1 and TRBJ2-1, with D tentatively TRBD1 (6 bases). The source is a human donor who donated a stem cell graft to a child with acute myeloid leukemia. CDR3 coding DNA: TGCAGTGCTTACAGGGACGCTGTGGTGCAGTTCTTC. It codes for CSAYRDAVVQFF.